This T cell receptor (beta chain) derives from a study of early T cells in non-severe SARS-CoV-2 infection. Study summary: Sequencing was performed on bulk RNA from unsorted whole blood, leaving chains unpaired. Regarding the study as a whole: Reliance on VDJdb matching favored anti-spike CD8 responses; private and CD4 specificities were missed.

Unique molecular identifiers were affixed to single, distinct cDNA molecules. A single record per CDR3 protein comes from TCRdb applying MiXCR to the 5' RACE reads. The sample carries approximately 120,000 distinct CDR3 sequences, 14% to 15% recorded once. A word on this clonotype: Its antigen is currently unknown.

Trimming left V 3 bases short and J 4 bases short, with 9 bases between. The germline V gene has CDR1 SNHLY and CDR2 FYNNEI. The CDR3 covers 14 residues. The material sequenced was whole blood. The sequence came from an adult who was a healthcare worker with PCR-confirmed SARS-CoV-2 infection or an uninfected control (not recorded which). V usage is TRBV2 and J usage is TRBJ2-2, with D perhaps TRBD1 or TRBD2 (5 bases each). CDR3 DNA: TGTGCCAGCAGTGAGGGGACGGGCACCGGGGAGCTGTTTTTT. This gives the protein CASSEGTGTGELFF.